One sample yielded the 24 T cell receptor beta chains listed below, sequenced in a study of blood T cells in healthy people across ages. A second 7 to 11 cycle PCR used barcoded and J-beta primers. TCRdb called the 5' RACE reads again in MiXCR, with one record for every CDR3 protein. The table lists approximately 780,000 distinct CDR3 sequences, about a quarter of them singletons. This sample also belongs to another study, concerning T cells of mothers and their children.

Sequencing was carried out using blood. These TCRs come from a boy aged 5-17 years in good health.

This chain connects TRBV7-2 to TRBJ2-7, with 7 bases aligning to TRBD2. After removal of 2 bases from V and 0 bases from J, the junction contained 4 bases not matched to a gene. The CDR3 totals 15 residues. Germline CDR1 SGHTA, CDR2 FQGNSA. CDR3 in amino acids: CASSLRLANSYEQYF. In DNA, the CDR3 is TGTGCCAGCAGCTTAAGACTAGCCAACTCCTACGAGCAGTACTTC.

The chain carries TRBV5-1 and TRBJ2-5; 7 bases align to TRBD1. Trimming took 3 bases from V and 5 from J; bases not matched to a gene: 7. Germline CDR1 is SGHRS and CDR2 is YFSETQ. The CDR3 has 14 residues. CDR3 residues: CASSYSGTEETQYF. CDR3 in DNA: TGCGCCAGCAGCTACTCCGGGACAGAGGAGACCCAGTACTTC. Full variable domain (outside the CDR3, taken from reference TRBV5-1 and TRBJ2-5): KAGVTQTPRYLIKTRGQQVTLSCSPISGHRSVSWYQQTPGQGLQFLFEYFSETQRNKGNFPGRFSGRQFSNSRSEMNVSTLELGDSALYLCASSYSGTEETQYFGPGTRLLVL.

The chain has TRBV12-3 or TRBV12-4 and TRBJ2-5; D gene uncertain. Near its end, the DNA agrees better with TRBJ2-7, so the J call may be wrong. This CDR3 has 13 amino acids. The CDR3 bases are TGTGCCAGCAGTCCAGAGTGGCGCGACGAGCAGTACTTC. It specifies CASSPEWRDEQYF.

This clonotype has just a few counts. The chain's CDR3 is CATSRDSGSNIQYF. The CDR3, as DNA: TGTGCCACCAGCAGAGATTCAGGGAGCAACATTCAGTACTTC. The gene calls are TRBV15 and TRBJ2-4; D may match TRBD1 or TRBD2 (5 bases each). Germline V gene sequence: CDR1 LNHNV, CDR2 YYDKDF (reference sequence). This CDR3 contains 14 residues. Trimming removed 0 bases at V and 7 bases at J, with 10 bases between.

This clonotype occurred once. Compared with germline, one end of the junction differs, possibly owing to a read error. The CDR3 is CAILPGASGTVELFF. In nucleotides, the CDR3 is TGTGCCATCCTCCCTGGGGCTAGCGGTACCGTGGAGCTGTTTTTT. V and J are TRBV10-3 and TRBJ2-2; 7 positions agree with TRBD2. This CDR3 is built from 15 residues. The germline gives CDR1 ENHRY, CDR2 SYGVKD.

The CDR3 region has the DNA TGCGCCAGCAGCTTGGCCAAGTGGGGACAGGGAGACAATGAGCAGTTCTTC. It codes for CASSLAKWGQGDNEQFF. The chain uses TRBV5-1 and TRBJ2-1; 9 bases line up with TRBD1. V was pared by 0 bases and J by 5 bases, with 9 bases of the junction left unmatched. Germline assignment: CDR1 SGHRS and CDR2 YFSETQ. This CDR3 comprises 17 residues.

This chain connects TRBV6-4 to TRBJ2-3; 10 positions match TRBD2. After removal of 10 bases from V and 2 bases from J, the junction contained 21 bases not matched to a gene. Germline lookup yields CDR1 MRHNA and CDR2 SNTAGT. The CDR3 totals 19 residues. The CDR3 nucleotides are TGTGCCAACCCACCCGGGACTAGCGAGGCCCCGACGCACACAGATACGCAGTATTTT. Translating gives CANPPGTSEAPTHTDTQYF.

The rearrangement uses TRBV11-2 and TRBJ2-5, with unresolved D. Germline V gene lookup returns CDR1 SGHAT and CDR2 FQNNGV. CDR3 size: 13 residues. V lost 5 bases to trimming and J lost 5 bases, with 12 bases between them. CDR3 amino acids: CASSNRRRETQYF. The CDR3 bases are TGTGCCAGCAGCAACAGACGGCGTGAGACCCAGTACTTC.

This clonotype was picked up a small number of times. This chain's CDR3 is CASSEVTGRGNGYTF. Here the CDR3 DNA reads TGTGCCAGCAGTGAGGTGACAGGGCGGGGGAATGGCTACACCTTC. The chain recombines TRBV28 with TRBJ1-2; 7 nucleotides line up with TRBD1. The CDR3 consists of 15 residues. After removal of 5 bases from V and 6 bases from J, the junction contained 12 bases not matched to a gene. The germline gives CDR1 MDHEN, CDR2 SYDVKM.

This sequence joins TRBV6-5 and TRBJ2-2; perhaps TRBD1 as D (6 bases). The CDR3 has 16 residues. Looked up from germline, CDR1 is MNHEY and CDR2 is SVGAGI. V lost 4 bases and J 3 bases, leaving 15 bases between the germline ends. The CDR3 nucleotides are TGTGCCAGCAGTTTCGAATCGGGACACTACACCGGGGAGCTGTTTTTT. This codes for CASSFESGHYTGELFF.

This clonotype was detected only a few times. The rearrangement joins TRBV7-9 to TRBJ1-1; D perhaps matches TRBD1 (5 bases). Trimming left V 5 bases short and J 1 base short, with 14 bases between. The CDR3 length is 15 residues. CDR1 is SEHNR and CDR2 is FQNEAQ in the germline V gene (reference sequence). The CDR3 loop reads CASSTGGPSNTEAFF. The CDR3 coding sequence is TGTGCCAGCAGCACAGGCGGGCCATCGAACACTGAAGCTTTCTTT.

This clonotype was seen a few times. The V and J genes are TRBV7-6 and TRBJ2-5; 9 bases align to TRBD1. V lost 4 bases and J lost 5; bases outside the gene matches: 11. This CDR3 spans 16 amino acids. Germline lookup yields CDR1 SGHVS and CDR2 FNYEAQ. CDR3 region: CASSYTGTGIGETQYF. DNA for the CDR3: TGTGCCAGCAGCTACACCGGGACAGGGATCGGTGAGACCCAGTACTTC.

This clonotype was detected only a few times. The chain couples TRBV2 to TRBJ1-5, with 10 bases matching TRBD1. Trimming removed 6 bases from V and 1 base from J; junction bases left unmatched: 3. The CDR3 has 15 amino acids. Germline V CDR1 and CDR2: SNHLY, FYNNEI. The CDR3 sequence: CASSRQGASNQPQHF. Written as DNA, the CDR3 is TGTGCCAGCAGCAGACAGGGGGCGAGCAATCAGCCCCAGCATTTT.

The chain links TRBV30 to TRBJ1-5; D gene ambiguous. The CDR3 totals 13 residues. The germline gives CDR1 GTSNPN, CDR2 SVGIG (reference sequence). Trimming pared 3 bases from V and 4 bases from J, leaving 10 bases between. CDR3 protein: CAWSPGGNQPQHF. DNA of the CDR3: TGTGCCTGGAGCCCCGGTGGAAATCAGCCCCAGCATTTT.

This clonotype was seen more than once but under ten times. The chain uses TRBV15 and TRBJ2-7; D is uncertain. The germline gives CDR1 LNHNV, CDR2 YYDKDF (reference sequence). This CDR3 has 15 residues. Trimming cost V 0 bases and J 6 bases, with 15 bases left between them. The CDR3 here is CATSRDKGGRLEQYF. The CDR3 DNA is TGTGCCACCAGCAGAGATAAGGGTGGAAGACTCGAGCAGTACTTC.

This clonotype appeared a few times. The V and J genes are TRBV7-6 and TRBJ2-3, with TRBD2 identical over 14 bases. This CDR3 spans 15 amino acids. Germline-derived CDR1 and CDR2 are SGHVS and FNYEAQ. The J segment lost 4 bases and the V segment lost 6 bases, leaving 3 bases of the junction unmatched. The CDR3 reads CASSWTSGGSDTQYF. CDR3 nucleotides: TGTGCCAGCAGTTGGACTAGCGGGGGGTCAGATACGCAGTATTTT.

For this clonotype: At one end the junction does not follow the germline gene, possibly because of a read error. The chain recombines TRBV12-3 or TRBV12-4 with TRBJ2-3, with 13 bases lining up with TRBD2. CDR3 length: 18 amino acids. The DNA of the CDR3 is TGTGCCAGCAGTCCGTCCGGGACTAGCGGGGTCCGCACAGATGCGCAGTATTTT. Translation gives CASSPSGTSGVRTDAQYF.

The table lists this clonotype with a few counts. The chain employs TRBV11-2 and TRBJ2-7; the D gene is possibly TRBD2 (5 bases). In germline, CDR1 is SGHAT, CDR2 FQNNGV. Trimming cost V 0 bases and J 4 bases, with 10 bases left between them. This CDR3 has 14 amino acids. CDR3 coding DNA: TGTGCCAGCAGCTTAGATGATCGGAGGTACGAGCAGTACTTC. This sequence encodes CASSLDDRRYEQYF.

The rearrangement uses TRBV5-1 and TRBJ2-5; the D call may be TRBD1 or TRBD2 (5 bases each). Germline V gives CDR1 SGHRS, CDR2 YFSETQ. This CDR3 spans 13 amino acids. V gave up 4 bases and J gave up 5 bases, with 12 bases separating them. CDR3 loop: CASSVQRGETQYF. Written as DNA, the CDR3 is TGCGCCAGCAGCGTCCAGAGGGGCGAGACCCAGTACTTC. The whole variable domain, filled in from reference TRBV5-1 and TRBJ2-5, reads KAGVTQTPRYLIKTRGQQVTLSCSPISGHRSVSWYQQTPGQGLQFLFEYFSETQRNKGNFPGRFSGRQFSNSRSEMNVSTLELGDSALYLCASSVQRGETQYFGPGTRLLVL.

V is TRBV12-3 or TRBV12-4 and J is TRBJ2-7; D unresolved. V was shortened by 6 bases and J by 4 bases, with 19 bases between the two germline ends. This CDR3 is built from 15 residues. The CDR3 loop is CASSPLPVTRYEQYF. The CDR3, as DNA: TGTGCCAGCAGCCCTCTCCCGGTTACAAGGTACGAGCAGTACTTC.

The chain uses TRBV4-1 and TRBJ2-7; D is unresolved. The germline V gene encodes CDR1 MGHRA and CDR2 YSYEKL. The CDR3 totals 13 residues. Trimming shortened V by 2 bases and J by 2 bases, and 7 bases separated the two germline ends. The CDR3 DNA is TGCGCCAGCAGCCAAAGTGGGACCTACGAGCAGTACTTC. Its translation: CASSQSGTYEQYF.

The chain has TRBV5-1 and TRBJ2-1; tentatively, D is TRBD1 (6 bases). In germline, CDR1 is SGHRS, CDR2 YFSETQ. V was pared by 1 base and J by 7 bases, with 9 bases between. The CDR3 has 13 amino acids. Here the CDR3 DNA reads TGCGCCAGCAGCTTGCCCACAGGGAATGAGCAGTTCTTC. Amino acid sequence: CASSLPTGNEQFF.

This rearrangement joins TRBV12-3 or TRBV12-4 to TRBJ2-7, with D possibly TRBD1 on 5 matching bases. V lost 5 bases to trimming and J lost 6 bases, with 11 bases between them. This CDR3 contains 12 residues. CDR3 residues: CASSLGASEQYF. CDR3 in DNA: TGTGCCAGCAGTCTAGGGGCGAGCGAGCAGTACTTC.

The chain couples TRBV6-5 to TRBJ2-5; perhaps TRBD1 as D (5 bases). Germline lookup yields CDR1 MNHEY and CDR2 SVGAGI. The CDR3 is 16 amino acids. The germline V and J ends were trimmed by 4 bases and 1 base, with 16 bases remaining between them. Here the CDR3 reads CASSFDLTQGQETQYF. Written as DNA, the CDR3 is TGTGCCAGCAGTTTCGACCTGACGCAGGGCCAAGAGACCCAGTACTTC.